This T cell receptor beta chain was captured by sequencing in a study of T cell clones after liver transplantation. Turning to the study itself: As an antigen-independent comparator, third-party-reactive TCRbeta sequences came from pre-transplant mixed lymphocyte reactions.

TCRdb keeps only in-frame clones here, not all; method: immunoSEQ multiplex PCR. The table lists about 75,000 clones, around four fifths of them singletons. From germline, CDR1 is MDHEN and CDR2 SYDVKM. The germline V and J ends were trimmed by 5 bases and 7 bases, with 14 bases remaining between them. The CDR3 loop spans 14 amino acids. The sequences come from CD4+ T cells from blood, collected less than 50 months after liver transplant. The receptor's source is a human patient who received a liver transplant. The T cells may partly be graft donor cells. The chain uses TRBV28 and TRBJ1-4; perhaps TRBD1 as D (5 bases). In DNA form, the CDR3 reads TGTGCCAGCAGTCCCCCGGGGGAAGGTGAAAAACTGTTTTTT. Protein: CASSPPGEGEKLFF.